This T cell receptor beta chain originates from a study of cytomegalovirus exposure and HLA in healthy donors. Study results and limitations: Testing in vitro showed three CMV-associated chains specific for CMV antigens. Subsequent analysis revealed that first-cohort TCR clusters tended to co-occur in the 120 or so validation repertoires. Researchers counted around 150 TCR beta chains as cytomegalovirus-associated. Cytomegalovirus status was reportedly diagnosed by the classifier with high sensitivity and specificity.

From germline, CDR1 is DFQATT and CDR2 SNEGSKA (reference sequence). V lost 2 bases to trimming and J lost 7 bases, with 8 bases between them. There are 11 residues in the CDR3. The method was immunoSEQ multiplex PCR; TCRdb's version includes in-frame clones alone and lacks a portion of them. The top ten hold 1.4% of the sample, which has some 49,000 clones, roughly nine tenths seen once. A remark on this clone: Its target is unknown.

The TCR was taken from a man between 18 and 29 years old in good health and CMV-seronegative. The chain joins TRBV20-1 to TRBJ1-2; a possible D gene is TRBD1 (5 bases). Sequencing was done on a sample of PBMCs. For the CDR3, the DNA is TGCAGTGCTAGACAGGGTTCTGGCTACACCTTC. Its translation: CSARQGSGYTF.